This T cell receptor beta chain was profiled in a study of monozygotic twins with cystic fibrosis. Produced via immunoSEQ multiplex PCR; TCRdb's table is partial and in-frame only. This sample carries under 25,000 clones, 97% of them seen once, and the ten largest clones take about 0.15%. Trimming removed 0 bases at V and 3 bases at J, with 9 bases between. CDR3 length: 13 residues. The germline V gene has CDR1 SQVTM and CDR2 ANQGSEA. The TCR sequence derives from a girl between 10 and 17 years old with cystic fibrosis. This chain connects TRBV29-1 to TRBJ2-7; D remains unclear. Sequencing input: blood. The chain's CDR3 is CSVEDDGYYEQYF. The CDR3 nucleotides are TGCAGCGTTGAAGATGACGGTTACTACGAGCAGTACTTC.